This T cell receptor (beta chain) was identified during a study of PD-L1 blockade in urothelial cancer. Using immunoSEQ multiplex PCR, the repertoire was profiled, and TCRdb retains in-frame clones only, with some absent. The sample lists about 87,000 clones; 84% were seen once. Described time point: pretreatment peripheral blood. The CDR3 covers 13 residues. The ends were cut back, 4 bases at V and 6 bases at J, with 9 bases in the middle. Per the germline V gene, CDR1 is SGHVS and CDR2 is FQNEAQ. This chain uses TRBV7-8 with TRBJ2-2; D unresolved. This TCR derives from a man between 60 and 75 years old with urothelial cancer. This sample comprised PBMCs, obtained around atezolizumab (anti-PD-L1) treatment. The CDR3 DNA is TGTGCCAGCAGCTACCGTACATCCGGGGAGCTGTTTTTT. Its protein is CASSYRTSGELFF.